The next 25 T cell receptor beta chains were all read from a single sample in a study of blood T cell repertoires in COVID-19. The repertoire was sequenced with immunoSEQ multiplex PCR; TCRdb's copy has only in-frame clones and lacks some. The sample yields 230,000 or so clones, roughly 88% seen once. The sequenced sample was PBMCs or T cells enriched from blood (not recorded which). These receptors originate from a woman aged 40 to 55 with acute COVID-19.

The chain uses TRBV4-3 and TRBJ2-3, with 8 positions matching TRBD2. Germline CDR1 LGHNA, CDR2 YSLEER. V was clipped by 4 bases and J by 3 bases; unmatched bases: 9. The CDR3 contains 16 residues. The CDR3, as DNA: TGCGCCAGCAGCCTGCATTCGGGGGGGGCGACAGATACGCAGTATTTT. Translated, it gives CASSLHSGGATDTQYF.

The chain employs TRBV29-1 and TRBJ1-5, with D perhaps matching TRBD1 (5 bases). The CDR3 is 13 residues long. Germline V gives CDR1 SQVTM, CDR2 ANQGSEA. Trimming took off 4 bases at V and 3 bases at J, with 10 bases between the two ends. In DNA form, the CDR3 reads TGCAGCGTTGCTGACAGTCTCAATCAGCCCCAGCATTTT. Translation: CSVADSLNQPQHF.

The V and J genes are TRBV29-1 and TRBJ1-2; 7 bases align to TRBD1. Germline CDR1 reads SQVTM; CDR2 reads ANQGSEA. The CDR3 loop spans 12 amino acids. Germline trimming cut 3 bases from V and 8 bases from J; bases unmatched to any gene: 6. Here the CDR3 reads CSVDRGVEGYTF. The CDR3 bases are TGCAGCGTTGACAGGGGGGTGGAAGGCTACACCTTC.

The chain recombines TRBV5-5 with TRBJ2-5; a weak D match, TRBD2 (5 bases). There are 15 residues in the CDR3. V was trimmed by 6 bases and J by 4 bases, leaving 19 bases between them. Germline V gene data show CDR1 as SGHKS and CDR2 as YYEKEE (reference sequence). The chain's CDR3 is CASTTSSGLRETQYF. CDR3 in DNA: TGTGCCAGCACTACGAGCTCGGGGTTACGAGAGACCCAGTACTTC.

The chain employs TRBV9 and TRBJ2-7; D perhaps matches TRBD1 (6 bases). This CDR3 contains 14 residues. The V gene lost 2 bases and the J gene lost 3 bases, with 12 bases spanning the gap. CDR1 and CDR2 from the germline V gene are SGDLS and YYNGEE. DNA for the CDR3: TGTGCCAGCAGCGTTGGACAGAAACTCTACGAGCAGTACGTC. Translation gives CASSVGQKLYEQYV.

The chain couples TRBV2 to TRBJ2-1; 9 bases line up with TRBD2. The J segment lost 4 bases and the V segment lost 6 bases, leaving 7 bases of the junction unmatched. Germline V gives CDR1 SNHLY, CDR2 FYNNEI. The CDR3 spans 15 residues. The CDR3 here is CASSEVTSGYNEQFF. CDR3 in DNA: TGTGCCAGCAGCGAGGTGACTAGCGGATACAATGAGCAGTTCTTC.

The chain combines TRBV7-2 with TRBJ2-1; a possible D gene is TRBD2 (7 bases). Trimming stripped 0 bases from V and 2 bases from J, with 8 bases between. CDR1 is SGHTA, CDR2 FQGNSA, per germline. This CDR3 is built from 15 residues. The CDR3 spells CASSLAGGPYNEQFF. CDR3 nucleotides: TGTGCCAGCAGCTTAGCGGGGGGGCCCTACAATGAGCAGTTCTTC.

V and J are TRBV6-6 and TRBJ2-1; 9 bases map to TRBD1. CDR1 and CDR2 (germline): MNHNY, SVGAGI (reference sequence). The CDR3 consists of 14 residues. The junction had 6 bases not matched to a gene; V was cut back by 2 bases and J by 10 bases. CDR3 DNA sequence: TGTGCCAGCAGTTACCGGGACAGGGCCCGGGAGCAGTTCTTC. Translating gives CASSYRDRAREQFF.

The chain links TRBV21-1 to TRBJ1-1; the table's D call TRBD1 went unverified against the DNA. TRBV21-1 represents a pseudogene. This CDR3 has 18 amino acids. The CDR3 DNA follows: TGTGCCAGCACCCCAGGGACAGGGGGGCACCCACAGAACACTGAAGCTTTCTTT. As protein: CASTPGTGGHPQNTEAFF.

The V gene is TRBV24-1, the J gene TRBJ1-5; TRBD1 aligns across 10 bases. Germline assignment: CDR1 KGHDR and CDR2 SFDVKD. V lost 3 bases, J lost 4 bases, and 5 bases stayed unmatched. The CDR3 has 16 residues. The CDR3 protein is CATSDPGTGENQPQHF. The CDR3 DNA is TGTGCCACCAGTGATCCAGGGACAGGGGAAAATCAGCCCCAGCATTTT.

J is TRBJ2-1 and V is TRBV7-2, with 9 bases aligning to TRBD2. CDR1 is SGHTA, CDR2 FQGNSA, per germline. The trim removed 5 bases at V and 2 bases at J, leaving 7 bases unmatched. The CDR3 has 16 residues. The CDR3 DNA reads TGTGCCAGCAGCCATCTACCTAGCGGGGCCTACAATGAGCAGTTCTTC. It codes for CASSHLPSGAYNEQFF.

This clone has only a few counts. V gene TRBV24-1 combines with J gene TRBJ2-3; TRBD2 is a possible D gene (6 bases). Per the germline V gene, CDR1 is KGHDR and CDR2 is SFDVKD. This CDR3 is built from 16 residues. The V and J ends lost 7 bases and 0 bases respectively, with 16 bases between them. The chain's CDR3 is CATSDTGGASTDTQYF. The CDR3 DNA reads TGTGCCACCAGCGACACCGGCGGGGCTAGCACAGATACGCAGTATTTT.

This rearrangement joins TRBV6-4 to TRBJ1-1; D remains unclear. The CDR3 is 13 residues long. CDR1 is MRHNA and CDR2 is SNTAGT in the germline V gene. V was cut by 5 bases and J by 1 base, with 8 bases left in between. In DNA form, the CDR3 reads TGTGCCAGCAGTATGCAGGAGAACACTGAAGCTTTCTTT. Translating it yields CASSMQENTEAFF.

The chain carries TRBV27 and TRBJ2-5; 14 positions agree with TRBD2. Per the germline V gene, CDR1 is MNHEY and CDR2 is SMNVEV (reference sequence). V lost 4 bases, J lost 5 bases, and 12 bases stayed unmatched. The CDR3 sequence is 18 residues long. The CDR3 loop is CASSSRRTSGRSRETQYF. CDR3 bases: TGTGCCAGCAGTTCGAGACGGACTAGCGGGAGGAGTCGCGAGACCCAGTACTTC.

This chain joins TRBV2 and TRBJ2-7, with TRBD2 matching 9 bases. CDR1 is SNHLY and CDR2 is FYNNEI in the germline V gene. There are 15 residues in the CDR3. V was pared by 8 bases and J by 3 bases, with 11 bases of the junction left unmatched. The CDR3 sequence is CASGNRASGNYEQYF. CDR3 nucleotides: TGTGCCAGCGGGAACAGGGCTAGCGGGAACTACGAGCAGTACTTC.

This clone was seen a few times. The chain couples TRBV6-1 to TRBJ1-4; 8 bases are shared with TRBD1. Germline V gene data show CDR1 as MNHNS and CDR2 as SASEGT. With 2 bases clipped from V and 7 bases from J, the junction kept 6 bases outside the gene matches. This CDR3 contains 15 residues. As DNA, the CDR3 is TGTGCCAGCAGTGAAAGTTCAGGGGGCGGTGAAAAACTGTTTTTT. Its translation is CASSESSGGGEKLFF.

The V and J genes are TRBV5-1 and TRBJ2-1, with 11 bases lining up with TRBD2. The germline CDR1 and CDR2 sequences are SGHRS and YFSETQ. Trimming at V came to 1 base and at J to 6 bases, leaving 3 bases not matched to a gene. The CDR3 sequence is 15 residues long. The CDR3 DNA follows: TGCGCCAGCAGCTTGAACCTAGCGGGAGGCAATGAGCAGTTCTTC. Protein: CASSLNLAGGNEQFF.

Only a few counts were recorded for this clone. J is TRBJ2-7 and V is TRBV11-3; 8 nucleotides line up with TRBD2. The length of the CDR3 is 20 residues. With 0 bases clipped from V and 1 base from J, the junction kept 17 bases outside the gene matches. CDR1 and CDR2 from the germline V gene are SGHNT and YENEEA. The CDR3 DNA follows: TGTGCCAGCAGCTTAGATCGGGCAAGCGTATCGGGCGGGGGGTCCTACGAGCAGTACGTC. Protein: CASSLDRASVSGGGSYEQYV.

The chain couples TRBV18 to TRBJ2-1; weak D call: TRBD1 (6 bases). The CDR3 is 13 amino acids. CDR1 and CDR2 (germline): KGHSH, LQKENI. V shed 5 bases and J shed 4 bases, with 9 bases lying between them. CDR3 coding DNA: TGTGCCAGCTCAGCCACAGGGTACAATGAGCAGTTCTTC. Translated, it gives CASSATGYNEQFF.

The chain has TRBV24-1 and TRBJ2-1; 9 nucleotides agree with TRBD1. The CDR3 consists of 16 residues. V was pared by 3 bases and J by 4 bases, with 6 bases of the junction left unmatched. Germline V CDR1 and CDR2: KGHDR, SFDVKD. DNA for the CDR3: TGTGCCACCAGTGATGACGGACAGGGGATATACAATGAGCAGTTCTTC. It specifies CATSDDGQGIYNEQFF.

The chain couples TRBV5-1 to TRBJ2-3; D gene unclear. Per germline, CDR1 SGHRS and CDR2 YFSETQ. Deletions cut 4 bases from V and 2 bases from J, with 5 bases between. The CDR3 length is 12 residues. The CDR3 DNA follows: TGCGCCAGCAGCCAATTCACAGATACGCAGTATTTT. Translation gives CASSQFTDTQYF.

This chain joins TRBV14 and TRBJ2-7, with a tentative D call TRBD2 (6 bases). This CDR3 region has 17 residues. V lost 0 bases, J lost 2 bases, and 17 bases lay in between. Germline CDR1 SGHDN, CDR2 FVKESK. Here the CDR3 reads CASSQDPGTPSPYEQYV. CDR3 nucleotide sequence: TGTGCCAGCAGCCAAGATCCCGGGACTCCAAGTCCCTACGAGCAGTACGTC.

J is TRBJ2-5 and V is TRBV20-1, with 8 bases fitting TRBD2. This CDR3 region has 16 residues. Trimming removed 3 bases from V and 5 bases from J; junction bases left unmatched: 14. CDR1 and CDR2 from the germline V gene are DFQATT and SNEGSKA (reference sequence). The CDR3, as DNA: TGCAGTGCTAGTCCCGTGGGGCGGGGGGAGGCGGAGACCCAGTACTTC. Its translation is CSASPVGRGEAETQYF.

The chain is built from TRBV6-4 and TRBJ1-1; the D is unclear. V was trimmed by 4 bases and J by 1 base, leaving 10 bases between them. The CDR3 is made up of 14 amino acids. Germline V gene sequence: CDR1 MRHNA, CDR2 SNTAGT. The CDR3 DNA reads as TGTGCCAGCAGTGCGGGTCAAGAGAACACTGAAGCTTTCTTT. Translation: CASSAGQENTEAFF.

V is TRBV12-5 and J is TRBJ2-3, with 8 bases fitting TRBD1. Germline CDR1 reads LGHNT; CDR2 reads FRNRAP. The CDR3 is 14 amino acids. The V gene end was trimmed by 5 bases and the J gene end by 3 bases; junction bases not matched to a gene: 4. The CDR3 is CASGLDRATDTQYF. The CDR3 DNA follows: TGTGCTAGTGGTCTGGACAGGGCTACAGATACGCAGTATTTT.